This TCR beta chain derives from a study of PD-L1 blockade in urothelial cancer. Looking at the study overall: Men with urothelial cancer arising in the bladder made up about 85% of the roughly 30 patients. Blood was evaluated 3 weeks (second dose) and 6 weeks after therapy began. Among blood samples, the median T cell count was some 140,000.

On this clone itself: As yet, its antigen is unknown.

The assay was immunoSEQ multiplex PCR, and TCRdb's table has in-frame clones only and misses some. The sample includes roughly 87,000 clones, more than 70% of them seen just once. Time point reported: pretreatment peripheral blood. V was cut by 1 base and J by 5 bases, with 13 bases left in between. The germline V gene has CDR1 SGHNT and CDR2 YYREEE (reference sequence). This CDR3 is 14 amino acids long. Study-wide results and limits: Tumor-associated clones in blood expanded more at 3 weeks in durable-benefit patients.

This chain uses TRBV5-4 with TRBJ2-7, with D possibly being TRBD1 (6 bases). The sequence came from a woman aged 80 or over with urothelial cancer. The input for sequencing was PBMCs, taken around atezolizumab (anti-PD-L1) treatment. DNA of the CDR3: TGTGCCAGCAGCTTGTTACAGGGTGTAAACGAGCAGTACTTC. Translation: CASSLLQGVNEQYF.